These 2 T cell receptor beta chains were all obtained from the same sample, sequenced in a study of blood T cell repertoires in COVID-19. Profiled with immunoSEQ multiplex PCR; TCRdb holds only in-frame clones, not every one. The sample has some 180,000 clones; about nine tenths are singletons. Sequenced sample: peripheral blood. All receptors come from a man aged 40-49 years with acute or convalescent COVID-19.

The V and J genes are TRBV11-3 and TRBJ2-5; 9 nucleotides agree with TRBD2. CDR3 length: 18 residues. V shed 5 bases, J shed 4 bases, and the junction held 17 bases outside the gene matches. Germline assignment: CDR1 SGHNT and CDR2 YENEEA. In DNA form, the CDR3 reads TGTGCCAGCAGCCTGGGGGTGGATAGCGGGGGATCCCCAGAGACCCAGTACTTC. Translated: CASSLGVDSGGSPETQYF.

CDR3: CASSLEVGKPQYF. Here the CDR3 DNA reads TGTGCCAGCAGCTTGGAGGTGGGGAAGCCCCAGTACTTC. J is TRBJ2-5 and V is TRBV7-2, with D possibly matching TRBD2 (5 bases). This CDR3 is 13 amino acids long. V was trimmed by 3 bases and J by 9 bases, leaving 14 bases between them. CDR1 SGHTA and CDR2 FQGNSA come from the germline V gene.